This T cell receptor beta chain is drawn from a study of PD-1 blockade in classical Hodgkin lymphoma. CDR1 and CDR2 from the germline V gene are SGHTA and FQGNSA. CDR3 size: 14 residues. V was shortened by 4 bases and J by 4 bases, with 13 bases between the two germline ends. Measured with immunoSEQ multiplex PCR; TCRdb has only the in-frame clones, and not every one. Among tens of thousands of clones listed, 80% were seen once. Each patient experienced a relapse that followed autologous stem cell transplantation, and brentuximab vedotin exposure varied. The input for sequencing was peripheral blood mononuclear cells (PBMCs), taken before the second cycle of nivolumab. This clonotype was sampled from a human donor with classical Hodgkin lymphoma. The chain links TRBV7-2 to TRBJ1-2; D possibly corresponds to TRBD1 (5 bases). Here the CDR3 reads CASSSRDRSYGYTF. In nucleotides, the CDR3 is TGTGCCAGCAGCTCTAGAGACAGATCCTATGGCTACACCTTC.